The 20 T cell receptor beta chains below were found in one sample sequenced in a study of blood T cell repertoires in COVID-19. Some clones are missing from TCRdb's copy, which holds only in-frame ones; the method was immunoSEQ multiplex PCR. The table shows about 300,000 clones, with over 75% occurring only once. Sequences were obtained from PBMCs or T cells enriched from blood (not recorded which). All receptors come from a man aged 25 to 40 who had recovered from COVID-19.

This clone was detected ten times or more. The V gene is TRBV19, the J gene TRBJ2-3, with 7 bases fitting TRBD1. This CDR3 has 13 residues. CDR1 and CDR2 from the germline V gene are LNHDA and SQIVND (reference sequence). With V trimmed by 5 bases and J by 5 bases, 4 bases remained unmatched. In nucleotides, the CDR3 is TGTGCCAGTAGTCCCGACAGGGAAGATACGCAGTATTTT. Translating gives CASSPDREDTQYF.

This clone has more than one count but fewer than ten. The rearrangement uses TRBV10-3 and TRBJ1-2; 7 positions agree with TRBD1. The CDR3 extends over 18 amino acids. Per the germline V gene, CDR1 is ENHRY and CDR2 is SYGVKD. Trimming cost V 0 bases and J 2 bases; bases outside gene matches: 12. CDR3 in amino acids: CAISESIRGQTLNYGYTF. The CDR3 DNA reads TGTGCCATCAGTGAGTCTATAAGGGGGCAGACCTTAAACTATGGCTACACCTTC.

This clone was seen just once. V is TRBV3-1 (or the pseudogene TRBV3-2) and J is TRBJ2-3; 10 bases map to TRBD2. CDR3 length equals 15 residues. Germline trimming cut 0 bases from V and 6 bases from J; bases unmatched to any gene: 3. Germline V CDR1 and CDR2: LGHDT, YNNKEL (reference sequence). CDR3 sequence (DNA): TGTGCCAGCAGCCAAGAGGGACTAGCGAGCGATACGCAGTATTTT. Residues: CASSQEGLASDTQYF.

This chain connects TRBV5-5 to TRBJ1-6; 8 nucleotides line up with TRBD1. CDR1 is SGHKS and CDR2 is YYEKEE in the germline V gene (reference sequence). The CDR3 spans 16 residues. V lost 4 bases, J lost 5 bases, and 8 bases stayed unmatched. Here the CDR3 reads CASSTQGASHNSPLHF. The CDR3 DNA reads as TGTGCCAGCAGCACCCAGGGGGCTTCACATAATTCACCCCTCCACTTT.

This clone came up once. The chain joins TRBV18 to TRBJ1-5, with TRBD1 as a possible D gene (5 bases). CDR1 is KGHSH and CDR2 is LQKENI in the germline V gene. This CDR3 spans 13 amino acids. V lost 8 bases and J 4 bases, leaving 12 bases between the germline ends. CDR3 sequence (DNA): TGTGCCAGCCGGGACTCCTCAAATCAGCCCCAGCATTTT. Its protein product is CASRDSSNQPQHF.

The chain combines TRBV6-4 with TRBJ1-1; 7 bases align to TRBD1. The CDR3 sequence is 13 residues long. Germline V lookup: CDR1 MRHNA, CDR2 SNTAGT. V shed 3 bases and J 7 bases; nucleotides not matched to a gene: 5. CDR3 coding DNA: TGTGCCAGCAGTGAAGCAAACAGGGGTGAAGCTTTCTTT. Translated: CASSEANRGEAFF.

The V gene is TRBV15, the J gene TRBJ2-3; the D is unclear. Per the germline V gene, CDR1 is LNHNV and CDR2 is YYDKDF (reference sequence). The CDR3 extends over 15 amino acids. Trimming cost V 0 bases and J 3 bases, with 10 bases left between them. CDR3 loop: CATSRDNSVTDTQYF. The CDR3 DNA reads as TGTGCCACCAGCAGAGATAATTCGGTTACAGATACGCAGTATTTT.

The sample holds one count of this clone. This rearrangement joins TRBV7-2 to TRBJ2-1, with 10 bases that match TRBD2. The CDR3 is 16 amino acids. Trimming took 5 bases from V and 1 from J; bases not matched to a gene: 5. Germline values: CDR1 SGHTA, CDR2 FQGNSA. The CDR3 sequence is CASSDLAGVSYNEQFF. The CDR3, as DNA: TGTGCCAGCAGCGACCTAGCGGGGGTATCCTACAATGAGCAGTTCTTC.

This rearrangement joins TRBV9 to TRBJ1-4, with 11 bases fitting TRBD1. J gave up 11 bases and V 0 bases, and 15 bases lay outside the gene matches. This CDR3 has 18 residues. The germline gives CDR1 SGDLS, CDR2 YYNGEE. DNA of the CDR3: TGTGCCAGCAGCGTAGCCCCACGGACAGGGGGCCAGGCTGGGAAACTGTTTTTT. Its protein product is CASSVAPRTGGQAGKLFF.

This chain links TRBV28 with TRBJ2-3, with TRBD1 matching 10 bases. Germline CDR1 reads MDHEN; CDR2 reads SYDVKM. After removal of 4 bases from V and 5 bases from J, the junction contained 3 bases not matched to a gene. The CDR3 runs 14 residues. This CDR3 reads CASSWDRGLDTQYF. CDR3 nucleotides: TGTGCCAGCAGTTGGGACAGGGGTCTAGATACGCAGTATTTT.

This clone was seen once. The V and J genes are TRBV6-5 and TRBJ2-7, with TRBD1 matching 7 bases. The CDR3 spans 15 residues. CDR1 and CDR2 from the germline V gene are MNHEY and SVGAGI. The V and J ends lost 9 bases and 6 bases, in that order; junction bases with no gene match: 17. The CDR3 reads CASTSPTGNPLEQYF. CDR3 nucleotides: TGTGCCAGTACATCACCGACAGGGAATCCCCTCGAGCAGTACTTC.

V gene TRBV28 combines with J gene TRBJ1-1, with 7 bases matching TRBD1. CDR1 MDHEN and CDR2 SYDVKM come from the germline V gene. The ends lost 7 bases at V and 2 bases at J; junction bases unmatched: 10. There are 15 residues in the CDR3. CDR3 sequence: CASTSGGTDNTEAFF. In DNA form, the CDR3 reads TGTGCCAGCACCTCAGGGGGGACAGACAACACTGAAGCTTTCTTT.

The chain has TRBV30 and TRBJ1-6, with no clear D. The CDR3 totals 16 residues. V was pared by 0 bases and J by 0 bases, with 9 bases between. Germline CDR1 is GTSNPN and CDR2 is SVGIG (reference sequence). The CDR3 sequence is CAWSVLESSYNSPLHF. DNA for the CDR3: TGTGCCTGGAGTGTACTTGAGAGCTCCTATAATTCACCCCTCCACTTT. Variable domain in full (rest from reference TRBV30 and TRBJ1-6): SQTIHQWPATLVQPVGSPLSLECTVEGTSNPNLYWYRQAAGRGLQLLFYSVGIGQISSEVPQNLSASRPQDRQFILSSKKLLLSDSGFYLCAWSVLESSYNSPLHFGNGTRLTVT.

This clone appeared a single time. The CDR3 protein is CASSLSGRASTDTQYF. The CDR3 region has the DNA TGTGCCAGCAGTTTAAGCGGGAGGGCTAGCACAGATACGCAGTATTTT. The chain joins TRBV6-5 to TRBJ2-3; 10 nucleotides align to TRBD2. CDR3 length: 16 residues. CDR1 and CDR2 from the germline V gene are MNHEY and SVGAGI. With 4 bases clipped from V and 0 bases from J, the junction kept 4 bases outside the gene matches.

CDR3 nucleotides: TGTGCCAGCAGTTACTTTACTGAGAATTATGGCTACACCTTC. Residues: CASSYFTENYGYTF. The chain carries TRBV6-2 or TRBV6-3 and TRBJ1-2, with no clear D. Germline-derived CDR1 and CDR2 are MNHEY and SVGEGT. The V and J ends lost 1 base and 5 bases respectively, with 11 bases between them. The CDR3 runs 14 residues.

This clone appeared a single time. The chain employs TRBV7-2 and TRBJ1-6, with 8 bases matching TRBD1. Germline values: CDR1 SGHTA, CDR2 FQGNSA. The V segment lost 4 bases and the J segment 10 bases; nucleotides outside the gene matches: 6. The CDR3 runs to 14 residues. CDR3 loop: CASSWGQARSPLHF. The CDR3, as DNA: TGTGCCAGCAGCTGGGGACAGGCGAGGTCACCCCTCCACTTT.

V usage is TRBV24-1 and J usage is TRBJ2-3, with D maybe TRBD2 (6 bases). V lost 3 bases and J 7 bases, leaving 10 bases between the germline ends. The germline V gene has CDR1 KGHDR and CDR2 SFDVKD. The CDR3 has 13 residues. The chain's CDR3 is CATSDRDFNTQYF. In DNA form, the CDR3 reads TGTGCCACCAGTGATAGGGACTTCAATACGCAGTATTTT.

This clone was detected only once. This chain joins TRBV28 and TRBJ2-2, with 7 bases lining up with TRBD2. Germline values: CDR1 MDHEN, CDR2 SYDVKM. The CDR3 runs to 13 residues. Germline trimming cut 4 bases from V and 5 bases from J; bases unmatched to any gene: 1. CDR3 DNA sequence: TGTGCCAGCAGTTGGGGGGGAACCGGGGAGCTGTTTTTT. Protein product: CASSWGGTGELFF.

The genes are TRBV29-1 and TRBJ1-2, with D perhaps TRBD1 (5 bases). Per the germline V gene, CDR1 is SQVTM and CDR2 is ANQGSEA. The CDR3 runs to 12 residues. V lost 5 bases and J 4 bases, leaving 11 bases between the germline ends. DNA for the CDR3: TGCAGCGTTCGTTCAGGGATCTATGGCTACACCTTC. This encodes CSVRSGIYGYTF.

The count of this clone is one. The V and J genes are TRBV5-1 and TRBJ2-3; D is possibly TRBD2 (6 bases). Germline V lookup: CDR1 SGHRS, CDR2 YFSETQ. V lost 2 bases, J lost 0 bases, and 13 bases lay in between. This CDR3 has 16 amino acids. CDR3 DNA sequence: TGCGCCAGCAGCTTACGGGACTTTCCTAGCACAGATACGCAGTATTTT. Protein product: CASSLRDFPSTDTQYF.